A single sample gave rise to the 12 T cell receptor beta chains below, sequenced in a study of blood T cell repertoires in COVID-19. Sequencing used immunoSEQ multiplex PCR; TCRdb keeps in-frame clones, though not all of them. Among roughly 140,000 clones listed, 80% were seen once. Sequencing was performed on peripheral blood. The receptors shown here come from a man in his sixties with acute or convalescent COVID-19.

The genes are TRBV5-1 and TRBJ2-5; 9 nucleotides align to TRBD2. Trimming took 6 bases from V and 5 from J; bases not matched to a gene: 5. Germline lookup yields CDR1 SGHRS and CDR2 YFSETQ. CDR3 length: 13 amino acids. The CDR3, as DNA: TGCGCCAGCACCTCCGGACTAGCGGAGACCCAGTACTTC. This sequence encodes CASTSGLAETQYF.

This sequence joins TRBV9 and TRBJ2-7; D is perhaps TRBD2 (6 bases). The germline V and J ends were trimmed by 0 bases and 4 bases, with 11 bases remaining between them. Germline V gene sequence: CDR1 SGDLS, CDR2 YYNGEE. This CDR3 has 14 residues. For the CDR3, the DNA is TGTGCCAGCAGCGTAGGAGCGAGCGGGTACGAGCAGTACTTC. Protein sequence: CASSVGASGYEQYF. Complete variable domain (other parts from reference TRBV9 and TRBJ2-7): DSGVTQTPKHLITATGQRVTLRCSPRSGDLSVYWYQQSLDQGLQFLIQYYNGEERAKGNILERFSAQQFPDLHSELNLSSLELGDSALYFCASSVGASGYEQYFGPGTRLTVT.

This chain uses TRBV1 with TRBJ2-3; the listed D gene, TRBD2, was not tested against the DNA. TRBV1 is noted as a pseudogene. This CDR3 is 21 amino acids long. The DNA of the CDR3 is TGCACCAGCAGCCCTACACCCTCGGGACTAGCGGGAGATTGGCAGGCAGATACGCAGTATTTT. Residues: CTSSPTPSGLAGDWQADTQYF.

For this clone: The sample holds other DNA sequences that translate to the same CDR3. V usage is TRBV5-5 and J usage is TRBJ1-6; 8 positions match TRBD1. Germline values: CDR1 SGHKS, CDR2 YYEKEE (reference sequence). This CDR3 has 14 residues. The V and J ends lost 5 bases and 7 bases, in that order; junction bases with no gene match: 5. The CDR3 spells CASSPGQANSPLHF. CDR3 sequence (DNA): TGTGCCAGCAGTCCGGGACAGGCGAATTCACCCCTCCACTTT.

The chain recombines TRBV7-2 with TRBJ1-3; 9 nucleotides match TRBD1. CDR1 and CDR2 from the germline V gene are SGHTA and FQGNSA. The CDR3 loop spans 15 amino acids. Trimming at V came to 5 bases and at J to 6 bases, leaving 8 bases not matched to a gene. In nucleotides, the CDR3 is TGTGCCAGCAGCCCTCAACAGGGGGCTGCAAACACCATATATTTT. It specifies CASSPQQGAANTIYF.

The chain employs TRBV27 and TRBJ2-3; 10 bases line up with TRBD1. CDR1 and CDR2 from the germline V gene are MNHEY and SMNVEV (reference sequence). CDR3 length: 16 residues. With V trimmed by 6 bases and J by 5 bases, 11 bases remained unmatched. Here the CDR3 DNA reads TGTGCCAGCAGCTCCCCCGGGACAGGGGTAATAGATACGCAGTATTTT. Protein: CASSSPGTGVIDTQYF.

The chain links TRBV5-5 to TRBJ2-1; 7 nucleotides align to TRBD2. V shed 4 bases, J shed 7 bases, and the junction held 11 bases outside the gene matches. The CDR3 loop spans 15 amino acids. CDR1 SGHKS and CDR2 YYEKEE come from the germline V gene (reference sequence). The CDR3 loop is CASSTRDYPGNEQFF. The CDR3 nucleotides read TGTGCCAGCAGCACCCGGGACTACCCCGGGAATGAGCAGTTCTTC.

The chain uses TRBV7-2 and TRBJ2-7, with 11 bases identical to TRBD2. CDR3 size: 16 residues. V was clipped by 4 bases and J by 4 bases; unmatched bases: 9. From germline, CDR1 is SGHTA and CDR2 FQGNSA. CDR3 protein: CASSSYLAGGRYEQYF. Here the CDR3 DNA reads TGTGCCAGCAGCTCCTACCTAGCGGGAGGCCGGTACGAGCAGTACTTC.

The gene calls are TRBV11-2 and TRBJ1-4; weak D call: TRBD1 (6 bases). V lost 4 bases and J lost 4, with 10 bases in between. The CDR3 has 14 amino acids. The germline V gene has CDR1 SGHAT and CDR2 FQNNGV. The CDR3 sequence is CASSYGQINEKLFF. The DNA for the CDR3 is TGTGCCAGCAGCTATGGACAGATTAATGAAAAACTGTTTTTT.

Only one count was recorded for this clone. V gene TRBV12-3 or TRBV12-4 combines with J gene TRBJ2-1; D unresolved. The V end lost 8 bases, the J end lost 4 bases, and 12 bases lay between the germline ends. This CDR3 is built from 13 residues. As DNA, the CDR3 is TGTGCCAGCTTAAAGTTAGAGTACAATGAGCAGTTCTTC. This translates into CASLKLEYNEQFF.

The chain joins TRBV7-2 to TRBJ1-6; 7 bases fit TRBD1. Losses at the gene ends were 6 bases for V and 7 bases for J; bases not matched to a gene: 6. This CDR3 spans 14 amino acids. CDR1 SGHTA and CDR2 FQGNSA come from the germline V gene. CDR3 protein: CASSWTQGNSPLHF. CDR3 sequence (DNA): TGTGCCAGCAGTTGGACACAGGGGAATTCACCCCTCCACTTT.

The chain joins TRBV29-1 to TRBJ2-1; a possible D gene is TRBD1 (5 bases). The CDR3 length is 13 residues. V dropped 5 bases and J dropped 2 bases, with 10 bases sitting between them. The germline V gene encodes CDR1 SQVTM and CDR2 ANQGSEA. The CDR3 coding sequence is TGCAGCGTTCGGGCAGGGCCCTACAATGAGCAGTTCTTC. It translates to CSVRAGPYNEQFF.